The clone carrying this T cell receptor beta chain was seen only once. V lost 5 bases, J lost 4 bases, and 8 bases lay in between. This CDR3 comprises 12 residues. Looked up from germline, CDR1 is MNHNS and CDR2 is SASEGT. Assay used: immunoSEQ multiplex PCR; TCRdb lists only in-frame clones, some missing. The repertoire holds 100,000 or so clones, with about 90% as singletons. The entry originates in a study of T cell responses to AZD1222 COVID-19 vaccine. The source material was peripheral blood, sampled 28 days after the second AZD1222 dose. The TCR was taken from an adult who received the AZD1222 COVID-19 vaccine. This sequence joins TRBV6-1 and TRBJ1-1; D unresolved. CDR3 amino acids: CASSSGGTEAFF. The CDR3 DNA sequence: TGTGCCAGCAGTTCCGGTGGCACTGAAGCTTTCTTT.